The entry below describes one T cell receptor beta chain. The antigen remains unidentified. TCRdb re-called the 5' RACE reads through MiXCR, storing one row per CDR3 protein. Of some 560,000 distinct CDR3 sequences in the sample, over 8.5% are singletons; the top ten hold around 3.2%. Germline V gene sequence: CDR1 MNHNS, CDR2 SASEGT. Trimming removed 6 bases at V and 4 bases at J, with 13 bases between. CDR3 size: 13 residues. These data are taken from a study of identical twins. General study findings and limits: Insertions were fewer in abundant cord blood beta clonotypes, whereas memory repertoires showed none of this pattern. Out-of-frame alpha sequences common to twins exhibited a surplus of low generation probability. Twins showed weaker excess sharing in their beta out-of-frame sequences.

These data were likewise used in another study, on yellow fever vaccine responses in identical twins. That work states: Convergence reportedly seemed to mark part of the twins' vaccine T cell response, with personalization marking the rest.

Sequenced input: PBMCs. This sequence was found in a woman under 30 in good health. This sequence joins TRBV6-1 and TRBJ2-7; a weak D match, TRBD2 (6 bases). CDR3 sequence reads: CASSPFGTYEQYF. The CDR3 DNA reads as TGTGCCAGCAGCCCCTTTGGGACTTACGAGCAGTACTTC.